Shown below are 31 T cell receptor beta chains from a single sample sequenced in a study of cytomegalovirus exposure and HLA in healthy donors. With 60 Vbeta and 13 Jbeta primers, the PCR was carried out. Sequenced by immunoSEQ multiplex PCR; TCRdb stores in-frame clones only, minus some. The data contain some 120,000 clones, roughly 8.6% of them singletons. Sequencing input: PBMCs. The origin of the receptors is a woman aged 35 to 49 in good health and CMV-seropositive.

In this sample, this clone turned up a few times. This chain's CDR3 is CASSAGGEAFF. DNA of the CDR3: TGTGCCAGCAGCGCAGGGGGAGAAGCTTTCTTT. This chain links TRBV7-3 with TRBJ1-1; 7 nucleotides line up with TRBD1. The V and J ends lost 5 bases and 8 bases, in that order; junction bases with no gene match: 2. The CDR3 extends over 11 amino acids. Per germline, CDR1 SGHTA and CDR2 FQGTGA.

V gene TRBV15 combines with J gene TRBJ1-2, with a possible D match to TRBD1 (6 bases). This CDR3 is built from 14 residues. Trimming removed 3 bases from V and 9 bases from J, with 17 bases in between. Germline loops: CDR1 LNHNV, CDR2 YYDKDF (reference sequence). The CDR3 here is CATSSPLGQMSYTF. The DNA of the CDR3 is TGTGCCACCAGCAGTCCACTCGGACAGATGAGCTACACCTTC.

This clone has more than one count but fewer than ten. The rearrangement uses TRBV4-1 and TRBJ2-1, with 7 nucleotides matching TRBD1. The CDR3 length is 18 residues. V trimming: 1 base; J trimming: 8 bases; junction bases outside the gene matches: 17. The V gene's germline CDR1 is MGHRA and CDR2 YSYEKL. CDR3 DNA sequence: TGCGCCAGCAGCCAAGCCACGACAGGGACACTAGGCCGGGATGAGCAGTTCTTC. The encoded protein is CASSQATTGTLGRDEQFF.

The chain recombines TRBV7-3 with TRBJ2-2; D call uncertain. This CDR3 spans 18 amino acids. Germline values: CDR1 SGHTA, CDR2 FQGTGA. Trimming took off 1 base at V and 4 bases at J, with 19 bases between the two ends. The CDR3, as DNA: TGTGCCAGCAGCTTAATTGGCAGGTCAAGTGGTAGCACCGGGGAGCTGTTTTTT. Translated: CASSLIGRSSGSTGELFF.

The chain recombines TRBV27 with TRBJ2-7; possible D gene TRBD2, 7 bases. V lost 9 bases to trimming and J lost 3 bases, with 21 bases between them. The CDR3 totals 15 residues. The germline gives CDR1 MNHEY, CDR2 SMNVEV (reference sequence). The CDR3 DNA follows: TGTGCCAGGGGAGGGGGGAGAGGATGTGACTACGAGCAGTACTTC. Translation gives CARGGGRGCDYEQYF.

The genes are TRBV30 and TRBJ2-7, with D maybe TRBD2 (6 bases). The CDR3 has 13 amino acids. Trimming cost V 0 bases and J 6 bases, with 12 bases left between them. Germline V lookup: CDR1 GTSNPN, CDR2 SVGIG (reference sequence). Here the CDR3 DNA reads TGTGCCTGGAGTGTTGTCTCGCGGGGCGAGCAGTACTTC. Its protein product is CAWSVVSRGEQYF.

The chain recombines TRBV5-5 with TRBJ1-2; 7 bases agree with TRBD1. The germline gives CDR1 SGHKS, CDR2 YYEKEE (reference sequence). V was clipped by 0 bases and J by 4 bases; unmatched bases: 12. This CDR3 region has 17 residues. For the CDR3, the DNA is TGTGCCAGCAGCTTGGGGACGGGGAACAGGGGAATCTATGGCTACACCTTC. Protein: CASSLGTGNRGIYGYTF.

The chain uses TRBV7-2 and TRBJ1-3; 10 nucleotides align to TRBD1. V was clipped by 1 base and J by 4 bases; unmatched bases: 13. This CDR3 spans 19 amino acids. The V gene's germline CDR1 is SGHTA and CDR2 FQGNSA. The CDR3 loop is CASSLGVTGGAWSGNTIYF. For the CDR3, the DNA is TGTGCCAGCAGCTTAGGCGTGACAGGGGGCGCTTGGTCGGGAAACACCATATATTTT.

The chain combines TRBV5-4 with TRBJ2-5; 8 bases fit TRBD1. Germline V gives CDR1 SGHNT, CDR2 YYREEE (reference sequence). This CDR3 region has 14 residues. The V segment lost 1 base and the J segment 4 bases; nucleotides outside the gene matches: 3. The CDR3 spells CASSLLQGGETQYF. Written as DNA, the CDR3 is TGTGCCAGCAGCTTGCTACAGGGGGGAGAGACCCAGTACTTC.

The J gene is TRBJ1-3, the V gene TRBV9; D is undetermined. Germline V gene lookup returns CDR1 SGDLS and CDR2 YYNGEE. CDR3 size: 14 residues. V shed 0 bases and J shed 6 bases, with 10 bases lying between them. The CDR3 nucleotides read TGTGCCAGCAGCGTAGGCCCAGAATCAAACACCATATATTTT. Amino acid sequence: CASSVGPESNTIYF.

The gene calls are TRBV7-9 and TRBJ1-2; TRBD1 might be the D (5 bases). The V gene's germline CDR1 is SEHNR and CDR2 FQNEAQ (reference sequence). The CDR3 totals 15 residues. V lost 1 base, J lost 4 bases, and 13 bases lay in between. The chain's CDR3 is CASSLEWDSGYGYTF. The CDR3 DNA is TGTGCCAGCAGCTTAGAATGGGACTCCGGCTATGGCTACACCTTC.

This clone was picked up a small number of times. This chain links TRBV5-4 with TRBJ1-4; TRBD1 agrees at 7 bases. The germline gives CDR1 SGHNT, CDR2 YYREEE (reference sequence). The CDR3 runs to 15 residues. The junction had 9 bases not matched to a gene; V was cut back by 3 bases and J by 7 bases. CDR3 amino acids: CASSYRDSPSEKLFF. The CDR3 coding sequence is TGTGCCAGCAGCTACCGGGACAGTCCGTCTGAAAAACTGTTTTTT.

This clone turned up a few times. The chain recombines TRBV2 with TRBJ2-7; 9 bases line up with TRBD1. The CDR3 is 15 amino acids. The germline CDR1 and CDR2 sequences are SNHLY and FYNNEI. The V and J ends lost 5 bases and 6 bases, in that order; junction bases with no gene match: 11. The CDR3 sequence is CASSSEYRGLGEQYF. For the CDR3, the DNA is TGTGCCAGCAGTTCCGAATACAGGGGGCTTGGCGAGCAGTACTTC.

The chain is built from TRBV5-4 and TRBJ2-7; D is unresolved. This CDR3 spans 13 amino acids. Germline CDR1 and CDR2: SGHNT and YYREEE (reference sequence). The ends were cut back, 2 bases at V and 1 base at J, with 7 bases in the middle. CDR3 sequence (DNA): TGTGCCAGCAGCTTAGCCGAGTCCTACGAGCAGTACTTC. Its protein is CASSLAESYEQYF.

The rearrangement links TRBV11-2 to TRBJ2-7, with D perhaps matching TRBD1 (6 bases). Germline V gene sequence: CDR1 SGHAT, CDR2 FQNNGV. Trimming cost V 1 base and J 6 bases, with 13 bases left between them. The CDR3 runs to 14 residues. Written as DNA, the CDR3 is TGTGCCAGCAGCTTAGCACAGGGAAGTGGCGAGCAGTACTTC. Its translation is CASSLAQGSGEQYF. The entire variable domain, with the rest obtained from reference TRBV11-2 and TRBJ2-7, is as follows: EAGVAQSPRYKIIEKRQSVAFWCNPISGHATLYWYQQILGQGPKLLIQFQNNGVVDDSQLPKDRFSAERLKGVDSTLKIQPAKLEDSAVYLCASSLAQGSGEQYFGPGTRLTVT.

V usage is TRBV30 and J usage is TRBJ1-4; possibly TRBD1 for D (5 bases). This CDR3 region has 14 residues. Trimming took off 3 bases at V and 3 bases at J, with 11 bases between the two ends. In germline, CDR1 is GTSNPN, CDR2 SVGIG (reference sequence). Here the CDR3 reads CAWSRLRANEKLFF. CDR3 in DNA: TGTGCCTGGAGCCGCCTCAGGGCTAATGAAAAACTGTTTTTT. Full variable domain (missing parts from reference TRBV30 and TRBJ1-4): SQTIHQWPATLVQPVGSPLSLECTVEGTSNPNLYWYRQAAGRGLQLLFYSVGIGQISSEVPQNLSASRPQDRQFILSSKKLLLSDSGFYLCAWSRLRANEKLFFGSGTQLSVL.

This rearrangement joins TRBV19 to TRBJ1-2; 7 positions agree with TRBD1. V shed 6 bases and J 8 bases; nucleotides not matched to a gene: 9. The germline V gene encodes CDR1 LNHDA and CDR2 SQIVND (reference sequence). The length of the CDR3 is 13 residues. The CDR3 DNA sequence: TGTGCCAGTAGCCCGGAAAGGGGGCACGGCTACACCTTC. This gives the protein CASSPERGHGYTF.

In its sample, this clone was seen a few times. This chain joins TRBV29-1 and TRBJ1-1; D ambiguous. Trimming took off 6 bases at V and 5 bases at J, with 19 bases between the two ends. Germline V CDR1 and CDR2: SQVTM, ANQGSEA. The CDR3 runs 14 residues. The CDR3 bases are TGCAGCGTCGGCTTGGCCGGGCGCGGGACTGAAGCTTTCTTT. It yields the protein CSVGLAGRGTEAFF.

V usage is TRBV5-1 and J usage is TRBJ2-5, with 10 nucleotides matching TRBD2. The V and J ends lost 1 base and 3 bases, in that order; junction bases with no gene match: 9. Germline assignment: CDR1 SGHRS and CDR2 YFSETQ. The CDR3 extends over 17 amino acids. The CDR3 region is CASSLYPGLATKETQYF. DNA of the CDR3: TGCGCCAGCAGCTTGTACCCGGGACTAGCGACGAAAGAGACCCAGTACTTC.

Only a few counts were recorded for this clone. The chain couples TRBV5-1 to TRBJ1-1, with 7 nucleotides matching TRBD1. With 0 bases clipped from V and 3 bases from J, the junction kept 5 bases outside the gene matches. The V gene's germline CDR1 is SGHRS and CDR2 YFSETQ. The CDR3 consists of 15 residues. CDR3 in amino acids: CASSLAGDRDTEAFF. The CDR3 region has the DNA TGCGCCAGCAGCTTGGCAGGGGACAGAGACACTGAAGCTTTCTTT.

This sequence joins TRBV15 and TRBJ1-1; no clear D. From germline, CDR1 is LNHNV and CDR2 YYDKDF (reference sequence). The CDR3 contains 14 residues. Trimming took off 5 bases at V and 4 bases at J, with 14 bases between the two ends. The CDR3 nucleotides read TGTGCCACCAGCTCTAGATCGTTTGGCACTGAAGCTTTCTTT. Its translation is CATSSRSFGTEAFF.

The chain recombines TRBV7-9 with TRBJ1-5; 8 bases align to TRBD1. This CDR3 spans 18 amino acids. Trimming cost V 1 base and J 14 bases; bases outside gene matches: 22. Germline lookup yields CDR1 SEHNR and CDR2 FQNEAQ (reference sequence). In DNA, the CDR3 is TGTGCCAGCAGCTTAGTCACCCGGGCGGGACAGGACCCAATCATGGAGCATTTT. It yields the protein CASSLVTRAGQDPIMEHF.

This clone was observed many times. This chain links TRBV19 with TRBJ2-7; 7 bases are a match to TRBD2. The CDR3 covers 14 residues. Per the germline V gene, CDR1 is LNHDA and CDR2 is SQIVND (reference sequence). Trimming at V came to 5 bases and at J to 0 bases, leaving 4 bases not matched to a gene. The CDR3 loop is CASSSGGFSYEQYF. CDR3 in DNA: TGTGCCAGTAGTTCGGGGGGATTCTCCTACGAGCAGTACTTC. The complete variable domain, with remaining parts taken from reference TRBV19 and TRBJ2-7, reads DGGITQSPKYLFRKEGQNVTLSCEQNLNHDAMYWYRQDPGQGLRLIYYSQIVNDFQKGDIAEGYSVSREKKESFPLTVTSAQKNPTAFYLCASSSGGFSYEQYFGPGTRLTVT.

The J gene is TRBJ2-2, the V gene TRBV7-3, with D possibly being TRBD1 (6 bases). The CDR3 spans 13 residues. Germline CDR1 and CDR2: SGHTA and FQGTGA. Between the trimmed V and J ends, which lost 5 bases and 5 bases, there was a span of 9 bases. CDR3 sequence reads: CASSTTGTGELFF. For the CDR3, the DNA is TGTGCCAGCAGCACAACAGGGACCGGGGAGCTGTTTTTT.

This clone has only a few counts. The J gene is TRBJ2-7, the V gene TRBV5-1; D is perhaps TRBD2 (5 bases). Trimming shortened V by 2 bases and J by 1 base, and 19 bases separated the two germline ends. CDR1 is SGHRS, CDR2 YFSETQ, per germline. The CDR3 spans 17 residues. The DNA for the CDR3 is TGCGCCAGCAGCTTAGAGGAACCGGCAGGACTTTCCTACGAGCAGTACTTC. The encoded protein is CASSLEEPAGLSYEQYF. Complete variable domain (other parts from reference TRBV5-1 and TRBJ2-7): KAGVTQTPRYLIKTRGQQVTLSCSPISGHRSVSWYQQTPGQGLQFLFEYFSETQRNKGNFPGRFSGRQFSNSRSEMNVSTLELGDSALYLCASSLEEPAGLSYEQYFGPGTRLTVT.

This clone was detected a few times. The CDR3 protein is CASSDFGTAYGYTF. Written as DNA, the CDR3 is TGTGCCAGCAGTGACTTTGGGACAGCCTATGGCTACACCTTC. This chain joins TRBV6-1 and TRBJ1-2, with 7 bases that match TRBD1. CDR1 is MNHNS and CDR2 is SASEGT in the germline V gene. V trimming: 3 bases; J trimming: 4 bases; junction bases outside the gene matches: 5. CDR3 length: 14 residues.

This clone was picked up a small number of times. V gene TRBV6-5 combines with J gene TRBJ1-1; D gene uncertain. From germline, CDR1 is MNHEY and CDR2 SVGAGI. The CDR3 totals 13 residues. V lost 2 bases, J lost 1 base, and 5 bases lay in between. CDR3 region: CASSYGRNTEAFF. CDR3 in DNA: TGTGCCAGCAGTTACGGCAGGAACACTGAAGCTTTCTTT.

This chain joins TRBV5-4 and TRBJ2-7; 10 positions match TRBD2. The CDR3 extends over 15 amino acids. Germline CDR1 SGHNT, CDR2 YYREEE (reference sequence). V trimming: 5 bases; J trimming: 0 bases; junction bases outside the gene matches: 5. The CDR3 nucleotides are TGTGCCAGCAGGGTAGCGGGGGGTGGCTCCTACGAGCAGTACTTC. Translated: CASRVAGGGSYEQYF.

The chain recombines TRBV6-5 with TRBJ2-7; tentatively, D is TRBD1 (5 bases). From germline, CDR1 is MNHEY and CDR2 SVGAGI. V was shortened by 5 bases and J by 1 base, with 12 bases between the two germline ends. The CDR3 is 14 residues long. DNA for the CDR3: TGTGCCAGCAGTCACCTAAAGGGGTCCTACGAGCAGTACTTC. Its protein product is CASSHLKGSYEQYF.

The chain has TRBV7-6 and TRBJ1-2; D gene ambiguous. The germline gives CDR1 SGHVS, CDR2 FNYEAQ. The CDR3 consists of 15 residues. With 1 base removed from V and 4 bases from J, the gap between germline ends came to 13 bases. The CDR3 nucleotides read TGTGCCAGCAGCTTAGTCCCCTCCCCCGTCTATGGCTACACCTTC. Translated, it gives CASSLVPSPVYGYTF.

The chain carries TRBV4-2 and TRBJ2-7, with 9 positions matching TRBD2. Germline V gene lookup returns CDR1 LGHNA and CDR2 YNFKEQ. After removal of 4 bases from V and 5 bases from J, the junction contained 9 bases not matched to a gene. The CDR3 contains 15 residues. CDR3 protein: CASSPRLAEGHEQYF. As DNA, the CDR3 is TGTGCCAGCAGCCCAAGACTAGCGGAGGGGCACGAGCAGTACTTC.